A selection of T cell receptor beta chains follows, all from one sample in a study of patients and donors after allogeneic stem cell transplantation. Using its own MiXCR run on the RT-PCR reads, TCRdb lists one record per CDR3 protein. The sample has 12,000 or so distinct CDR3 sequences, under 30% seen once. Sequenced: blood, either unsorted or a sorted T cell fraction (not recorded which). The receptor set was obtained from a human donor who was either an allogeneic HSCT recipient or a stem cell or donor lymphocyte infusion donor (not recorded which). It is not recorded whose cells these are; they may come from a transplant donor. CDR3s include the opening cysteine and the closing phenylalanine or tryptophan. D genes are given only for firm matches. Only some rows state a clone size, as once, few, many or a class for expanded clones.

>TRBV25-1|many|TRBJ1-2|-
CATQTLGQNYGYTF
TGTGCCACTCAAACCCTGGGGCAGAACTATGGCTACACCTTC
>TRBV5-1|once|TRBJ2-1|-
CASRRSGNEQFF
TGCGCCAGCAGGAGATCAGGGAATGAGCAGTTCTTC
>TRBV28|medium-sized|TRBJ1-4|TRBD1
CATQSGQKNEKLFF
TGTGCCACCCAGTCGGGACAGAAGAATGAAAAACTGTTTTTT
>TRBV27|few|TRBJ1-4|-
CASSLSVINEKLFF
TGTGCCAGCAGTTTATCGGTCATTAATGAAAAACTGTTTTTT
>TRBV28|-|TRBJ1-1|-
CASSYPGRGTEAFF
TGTGCCAGCAGTTACCCCGGTCGAGGGACTGAAGCTTTCTTT
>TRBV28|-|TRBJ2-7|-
CASRPGTEAGEQYF
TGTGCCAGCAGGCCCGGGACAGAAGCGGGTGAGCAGTACTTC
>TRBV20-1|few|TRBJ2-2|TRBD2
CSARGIPGLEYTGELFF
TGCAGTGCTAGAGGTATCCCGGGACTAGAGTACACCGGGGAGCTGTTTTTT
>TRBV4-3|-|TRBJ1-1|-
CASSQDPGWGTEAFF
TGCGCCAGCAGCCAAGATCCGGGTTGGGGCACTGAAGCTTTCTTT
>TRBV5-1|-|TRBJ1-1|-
CASSLQWGAEAFF
TGCGCCAGCAGCCTACAATGGGGGGCTGAAGCTTTCTTT
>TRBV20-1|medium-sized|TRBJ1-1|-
CSATTTGRHTEAFF
TGCAGTGCGACCACGACAGGACGGCACACTGAAGCTTTCTTT
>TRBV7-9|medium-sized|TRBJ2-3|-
CASSSLTESSTDTQYF
TGTGCCAGCAGCTCCCTGACAGAGTCTAGCACAGATACGCAGTATTTT
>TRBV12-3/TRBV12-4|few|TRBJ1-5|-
CASSLWGDQPQHF
TGTGCCAGCAGTTTATGGGGGGATCAGCCCCAGCATTTT
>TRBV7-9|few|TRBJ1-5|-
CASSLNHGASNQPQHF
TGTGCCAGCAGCTTAAATCACGGGGCGAGCAATCAGCCCCAGCATTTT
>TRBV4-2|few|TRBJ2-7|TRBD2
CASSQASGTYEQYF
TGTGCCAGCAGCCAAGCTAGCGGGACCTACGAGCAGTACTTC
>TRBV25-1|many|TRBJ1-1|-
CASSVSRALSTEAFF
TGTGCCAGCAGTGTATCCAGGGCGCTGAGCACTGAAGCTTTCTTT
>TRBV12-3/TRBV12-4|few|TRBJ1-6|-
CASSFPNSPLHF
TGTGCCAGCAGTTTTCCGAATTCACCCCTCCACTTT
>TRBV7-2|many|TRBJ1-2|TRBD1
CASSEGQALYGYTF
TGTGCCAGCAGCGAAGGACAGGCTCTCTATGGCTACACCTTC
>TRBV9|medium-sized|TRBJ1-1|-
CASSAEDEEAFF
TGTGCCAGCAGCGCCGAGGATGAGGAAGCTTTCTTT
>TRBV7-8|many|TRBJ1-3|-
CASSYIVGPRSGNTIYF
TGTGCCAGCAGCTACATTGTGGGCCCCAGATCTGGAAACACCATATATTTT
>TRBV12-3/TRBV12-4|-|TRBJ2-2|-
CASSLTANTGELFF
TGTGCCAGCAGTCTGACAGCGAACACCGGGGAGCTGTTTTTT
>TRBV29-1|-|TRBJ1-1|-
CSVGGVAEAFF
TGCAGCGTTGGGGGAGTCGCTGAAGCTTTCTTT
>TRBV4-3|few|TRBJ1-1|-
CASSQGILMNTEAFF
TGCGCCAGCAGCCAAGGGATCCTCATGAACACTGAAGCTTTCTTT
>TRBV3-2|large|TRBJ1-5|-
CASSQATGRHQPQHF
TGTGCCAGCAGCCAGGCGACAGGAAGACATCAGCCCCAGCATTTT
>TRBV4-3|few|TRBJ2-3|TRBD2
CASSQTGTSGRTDTQYF
TGCGCCAGCAGCCAAACCGGGACTAGCGGACGCACAGATACGCAGTATTTT
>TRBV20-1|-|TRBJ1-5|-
CSARSQGRGPQHF
TGCAGTGCTAGATCTCAAGGCCGGGGGCCCCAGCATTTT
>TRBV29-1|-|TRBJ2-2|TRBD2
CSGLAGTTNTGELFF
TGCAGCGGCTTAGCCGGGACTACGAACACCGGGGAGCTGTTTTTT
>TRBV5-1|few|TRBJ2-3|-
CASSPGTRSRTDTQYF
TGCGCCAGCAGCCCCGGGACTCGGAGCCGCACAGATACGCAGTATTTT
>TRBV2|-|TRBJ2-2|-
CASSAVTGELFF
TGTGCCAGCAGTGCGGTTACCGGGGAGCTGTTTTTT
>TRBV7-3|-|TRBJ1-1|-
CASKQGNTEAFF
TGTGCCAGTAAGCAAGGGAACACTGAAGCTTTCTTT
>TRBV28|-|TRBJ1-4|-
CASSFRRLGNEKLFF
TGTGCCAGCAGTTTTAGAAGGTTGGGTAATGAAAAACTGTTTTTT
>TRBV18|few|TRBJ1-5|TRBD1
CASSPIPGQLFQPQHF
TGTGCCAGCTCACCAATACCGGGACAGCTTTTTCAGCCCCAGCATTTT
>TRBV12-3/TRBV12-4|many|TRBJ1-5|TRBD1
CASSETGGAGQPQHF
TGTGCCAGCAGTGAAACAGGGGGCGCGGGGCAGCCCCAGCATTTT
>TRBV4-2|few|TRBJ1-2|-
CASSHAAGTDYGYTF
TGTGCCAGCAGCCACGCGGCCGGGACGGACTATGGCTACACCTTC
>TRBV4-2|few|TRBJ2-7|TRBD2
CASSQDGASGAYEQYF
TGTGCCAGCAGCCAAGATGGGGCTAGCGGGGCCTACGAGCAGTACTTC
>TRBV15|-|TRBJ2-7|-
CATSSKRASYEQYF
TGTGCCACCAGCTCTAAGAGGGCCTCCTACGAGCAGTACTTC
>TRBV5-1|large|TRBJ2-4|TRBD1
CASSSGAGGVKNIQYF
TGCGCCAGCAGCTCAGGTGCAGGGGGTGTCAAAAACATTCAGTACTTC
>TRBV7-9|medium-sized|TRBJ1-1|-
CASSFRVNTEAFF
TGTGCCAGCAGCTTCAGGGTAAACACTGAAGCTTTCTTT
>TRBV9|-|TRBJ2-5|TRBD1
CASGRGSDTGETQYF
TGTGCCAGCGGCAGGGGGTCAGACACTGGGGAGACCCAGTACTTC
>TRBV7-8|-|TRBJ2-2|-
CASSLVTAGELFF
TGTGCCAGCAGCTTAGTAACAGCCGGGGAGCTGTTTTTT
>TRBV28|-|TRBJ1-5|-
CASSLPLYQPQHF
TGTGCCAGCAGTTTACCCCTCTATCAGCCCCAGCATTTT
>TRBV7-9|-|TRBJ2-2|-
CASSRLGTGELFF
TGTGCCAGCAGCCGCTTGGGCACCGGGGAGCTGTTTTTT
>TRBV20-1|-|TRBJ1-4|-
CSAKPGNEKLFF
TGCAGTGCTAAACCCGGAAATGAAAAACTGTTTTTT
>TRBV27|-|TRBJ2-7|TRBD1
CASSWSTGINEQYF
TGTGCCAGCAGTTGGTCGACAGGGATAAACGAGCAGTACTTC
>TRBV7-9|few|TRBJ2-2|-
CASSIGTSNTGELFF
TGTGCCAGCAGCATCGGGACTTCGAACACCGGGGAGCTGTTTTTT
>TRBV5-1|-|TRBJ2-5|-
CASSTPGRTEQETQYF
TGCGCCAGCAGCACACCGGGGAGGACGGAGCAAGAGACCCAGTACTTC
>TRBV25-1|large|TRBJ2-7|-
CASSPGGYEQYF
TGTGCCAGCAGTCCTGGGGGCTACGAGCAGTACTTC
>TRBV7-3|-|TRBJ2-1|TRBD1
CASSLQGSSYNEQFF
TGTGCCAGCAGTTTACAGGGGTCTTCCTACAATGAGCAGTTCTTC
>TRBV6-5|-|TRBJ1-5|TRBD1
CASRPTGEGNQPQHF
TGTGCCAGCAGGCCGACAGGGGAGGGCAATCAGCCCCAGCATTTT
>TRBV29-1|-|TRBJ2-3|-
CSVSGFSTDTQYF
TGCAGCGTGTCAGGGTTCAGCACAGATACGCAGTATTTT
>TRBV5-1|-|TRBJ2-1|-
CASRQDSYNEQFF
TGCGCCAGCAGACAGGACAGCTACAATGAGCAGTTCTTC
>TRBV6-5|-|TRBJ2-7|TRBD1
CASRRGQGTYEQYF
TGTGCCAGCAGGAGAGGACAGGGGACCTACGAGCAGTACTTC
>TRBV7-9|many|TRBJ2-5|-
CASSLQGGKETQYF
TGTGCCAGCAGCTTACAAGGCGGAAAAGAGACCCAGTACTTC
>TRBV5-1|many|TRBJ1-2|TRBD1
CASSLDGTGFGYYGYTF
TGCGCCAGCAGCTTGGACGGGACAGGGTTCGGGTACTATGGCTACACCTTC
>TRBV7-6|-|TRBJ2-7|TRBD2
CASSSLAGGDEQYF
TGTGCCAGCAGCTCCCTAGCGGGAGGAGACGAGCAGTACTTC
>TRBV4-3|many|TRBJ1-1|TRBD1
CASSHRQGLNTEAFF
TGCGCCAGCAGCCACCGACAGGGTTTGAACACTGAAGCTTTCTTT
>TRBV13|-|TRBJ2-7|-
CASSLISDSYEQYF
TGTGCCAGCAGCTTAATTAGCGACTCCTACGAGCAGTACTTC
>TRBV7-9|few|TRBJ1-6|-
CASTNDSPLHF
TGTGCCAGCACCAACGATTCACCCCTCCACTTT
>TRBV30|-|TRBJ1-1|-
CAWSEIGWNTEAFF
TGTGCCTGGAGCGAAATAGGGTGGAACACTGAAGCTTTCTTT
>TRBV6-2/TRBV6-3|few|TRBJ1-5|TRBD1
CASSWYLGTGGYSNQPQHF
TGTGCCAGCAGTTGGTACCTCGGGACAGGGGGGTATAGCAATCAGCCCCAGCATTTT